This TCR beta chain emerged from a study of long-term antiretroviral therapy in people with HIV. With survey level as its setting, the immunoSEQ assay was v3.0. Repertoires were generated with immunoSEQ multiplex PCR, while TCRdb's copy carries only in-frame clones and drops some. The repertoire includes around 26,000 clones, just over 90% of them detected once, and less than 9.5% sits in the top ten. Germline assignment: CDR1 SSHAT and CDR2 FNYEAQ (reference sequence). The CDR3 contains 15 residues. Trimming pared 5 bases from V and 4 bases from J, leaving 14 bases between. The V call is TRBV7-7, the J call TRBJ2-2; possibly TRBD1 for D (6 bases). The sequencing here drew on unsorted PBMCs, taken 7.6 years after starting antiretroviral therapy. This sequence was found in a woman in her 40s with HIV. The CDR3 loop is CASSILQGSTGELFF. The CDR3 region has the DNA TGTGCCAGCAGCATCCTACAGGGAAGCACCGGGGAGCTGTTTTTT. The full variable domain, rest sourced from reference TRBV7-7 and TRBJ2-2, is GAGVSQSPRYKVTKRGQDVTLRCDPISSHATLYWYQQALGQGPEFLTYFNYEAQPDKSGLPSDRFSAERPEGSISTLTIQRTEQRDSAMYRCASSILQGSTGELFFGEGSRLTVL.